This T cell receptor (beta chain) stems from a study of human T cells and chemical hapten exposure (dated by TCRdb to 2020 to 2023). About the full investigation: For sensitization, 2% DPC in acetone was applied to a roughly 2 cm by roughly 2 cm area of upper inner arm skin. For TCR sequencing, blood came from 25 to 30 alopecia patients at anywhere from one to four time points (pre-sensitization, 2, 6 and 24 weeks). Patch tests used Finn chambers with 0.01% DPC on the upper back, scored after 6 days by International Contact Dermatitis Research Group standards. Patient blood was sampled pre-sensitization (week 0) and at 2, 6 and about 24 weeks after DPC sensitization. Alopecia areata with under or over 50% scalp involvement, alopecia totalis and alopecia universalis were represented in the patient cohort, which was mostly female. Libraries were pooled for sequencing, and variation in per-sample TCR yields was attributed mainly to small differences in library volumes within the pool. Weekly therapeutic DPC doses were additionally applied to the scalp of patients throughout the approximately 24-week study period. This study followed changes in the peripheral blood TCR repertoire in vivo during primary and secondary sensitization of alopecia patients to the hapten diphenylcyclopropenone (DPC).

The paper as a whole reports these results and caveats: The number of TCRs above 1 in 1000 frequency did not change with DPC sensitization; there was no evidence of global repertoire structure alterations. Patch test score correlated positively with the number of PT1 expanded TCRs, reaching significance at thresholds 8, 16 and 32 but not at 4. All patients had alopecia, a presumed autoimmune disease, so their immune response might differ from that of healthy individuals. Significantly more large CDR3 similarity clusters were formed by expanded TCRs than by pre-sensitization or healthy control sets, consistent with antigen-driven responses. After repeated subsampling, changes were observed in the strength of the expansion versus patch-test correlation and in the threshold at which the correlation became significant.

This specimen's time point label, per the study, means: patch test 3, about 24 weeks after DPC sensitization. The treatment or condition label, read with the paper, signifies: therapeutic diphenylcyclopropenone sensitization with weekly scalp DPC. At every patch-test visit, the blood draw took place before the patch test was put on. To be eligible, patients had to be aged 18 to 70, diagnosed with alopecia and judged suitable for DPC therapy, while pregnant patients were excluded. Total RNA was isolated from unfractionated whole blood collected in Tempus Blood RNA tubes. This clonotype was seen at least ten times. Its antigen target is currently unknown. Qualities for individual bases were not recorded, and no much larger clone is one base off. CDR1 and CDR2 are read off the germline V gene as LGHNA and YSLEER. The CDR3 holds 16 amino acids from the cysteine to the phenylalanine. Left in the record is the CDR3 DNA by itself, 48 bases read in frame from the first base. V and J are trimmed by 0 bases and 2 bases, and the gene matches miss 7 bases of the junction.

Libraries were prepared through RACE. This sample was sequenced with a NextSeq 500. During library preparation, unique molecular identifiers were attached to individual cDNA molecules so that TCRs could be counted in a quantitative, reproducible way. From each blood RNA sample, both TCR alpha and TCR beta chains were sequenced. In the source study's methods: The median number of TCRs per sample was 90,000 to 100,000, ranging from about 20,000 to 750,000. The Decombinator software suite was used to annotate the V, J and CDR3 of the TCR reads. Every sample was subsampled to the same number of TCRs (28,000) for the PS versus PT1 abundance plots. TCRs were defined as expanded if absent before sensitization and observed at least eight times at the 2-week time point. TCRdb ran its own pipeline on the public reads, namely fastp trimming at Q25 and MiXCR clone calling, and kept in-frame beta chains. Rows with a matching CDR3 protein are joined into one entry that keeps the most common DNA and genes. The authors' filters were not applied to this entry. In this sample the table shows 50,000 or so distinct CDR3 sequences, roughly a tenth of which occur a single time. The ten biggest clones cover around 16% of the sample.

The sequencing used whole blood, collected in connection with sensitization to the hapten diphenylcyclopropenone (DPC). This receptor was taken from a woman in her 40s with alopecia areata. Some clones in this sample may be carry-over from other donors' samples. In this chain, TRBV4-3 is recombined with TRBJ2-7, with 7 bases aligning to TRBD2. The CDR3 here reads CASSQETSGETYEQYF. The nucleotide sequence reads TGCGCCAGCAGCCAAGAAACCAGCGGGGAAACCTACGAGCAGTACTTC.